The 16 T cell receptor beta chains below were found in one sample sequenced in a study of cytomegalovirus exposure and HLA in healthy donors. Assay: immunoSEQ multiplex PCR; the TCRdb copy retains only in-frame clones and omits some. The sample has about 130,000 clones, more than 70% seen once. Sequencing used PBMCs. The receptors originated from a man aged 25-45 years in good health and CMV-seronegative.

The chain carries TRBV7-3 and TRBJ2-3, with D uncertain. This CDR3 is built from 12 residues. Trimming left V 2 bases short and J 4 bases short, with 4 bases between. CDR1 is SGHTA, CDR2 FQGTGA, per germline. The CDR3 sequence: CASSLSADTQYF. The CDR3 nucleotides are TGTGCCAGCAGCTTATCCGCAGATACGCAGTATTTT.

Of note for this clone: Different DNA sequences within this sample yield the same CDR3. CDR3 amino acids: CASSQARDSSYEQYF. As DNA, the CDR3 is TGCGCCAGCAGCCAAGCCCGGGACAGCTCCTACGAGCAGTACTTC. The chain has TRBV4-3 and TRBJ2-7; 7 nucleotides line up with TRBD1. Germline CDR1 reads LGHNA; CDR2 reads YSLEER. V was clipped by 1 base and J by 0 bases; unmatched bases: 3. The CDR3 extends over 15 amino acids.

The V and J genes are TRBV29-1 and TRBJ2-7, with D maybe TRBD2 (6 bases). CDR3 size: 12 residues. Germline V gene data show CDR1 as SQVTM and CDR2 as ANQGSEA. Trimming shortened V by 7 bases and J by 5 bases, and 15 bases separated the two germline ends. The CDR3 DNA reads TGCAGCGCCCAGGGACTCAGAAACGAGCAGTACTTC. Protein sequence: CSAQGLRNEQYF.

The rearrangement links TRBV10-3 to TRBJ2-3; 10 positions match TRBD2. The junction had 7 bases not matched to a gene; V was cut back by 10 bases and J by 3 bases. The V gene's germline CDR1 is ENHRY and CDR2 SYGVKD. The CDR3 extends over 14 amino acids. CDR3 sequence reads: CATEREGGTDTQYF. The CDR3 region has the DNA TGTGCCACCGAGCGGGAGGGGGGGACAGATACGCAGTATTTT.

The CDR3 sequence is CASSSRQGVDEQYF. For the CDR3, the DNA is TGTGCCAGTAGTTCGCGACAGGGGGTTGACGAGCAGTACTTC. The rearrangement uses TRBV19 and TRBJ2-7; 9 nucleotides agree with TRBD1. Per germline, CDR1 LNHDA and CDR2 SQIVND (reference sequence). The length of the CDR3 is 14 residues. J was trimmed by 5 bases and V by 5 bases; bases with no gene match: 7.

This clone has more than one count but fewer than ten. In nucleotides, the CDR3 is TGCGCCAGCAGCCAAGATCATAGTGACAGCTACATAACCGGGGAGCTGTTTTTT. It translates to CASSQDHSDSYITGELFF. The rearrangement joins TRBV4-3 to TRBJ2-2; TRBD1 is a possible D gene (5 bases). With 0 bases removed from V and 5 bases from J, the gap between germline ends came to 19 bases. CDR1 is LGHNA, CDR2 YSLEER, per germline. This CDR3 is built from 18 residues.

V and J are TRBV5-1 and TRBJ2-1, with 10 bases that match TRBD2. J was trimmed by 4 bases and V by 2 bases; bases with no gene match: 3. The V gene's germline CDR1 is SGHRS and CDR2 YFSETQ. This CDR3 is 15 amino acids long. CDR3 in amino acids: CASSFSSGSYNEQFF. The CDR3 DNA is TGCGCCAGCAGCTTCTCTAGCGGGAGTTACAATGAGCAGTTCTTC.

This rearrangement joins TRBV30 to TRBJ2-1; 7 bases are a match to TRBD2. The CDR3 length is 14 residues. V lost 3 bases and J lost 6; bases outside the gene matches: 8. Looked up from germline, CDR1 is GTSNPN and CDR2 is SVGIG (reference sequence). CDR3 amino acids: CAWRDSGLGNEQFF. CDR3 nucleotides: TGTGCCTGGAGGGATAGCGGGCTCGGCAATGAGCAGTTCTTC.

This clone was detected a few times. Other DNA sequences of this sample code for an identical CDR3. The chain carries TRBV9 and TRBJ2-5; TRBD1 might be the D (6 bases). The CDR3 is made up of 13 amino acids. V lost 2 bases and J 2 bases, leaving 7 bases between the germline ends. The V gene's germline CDR1 is SGDLS and CDR2 YYNGEE. The DNA for the CDR3 is TGTGCCAGCAGCGTCGGACAGCAAGAGACCCAGTACTTC. Residues: CASSVGQQETQYF.

The chain recombines TRBV5-4 with TRBJ2-2, with 8 bases matching TRBD2. The V and J ends lost 0 bases and 4 bases, in that order; junction bases with no gene match: 5. The CDR3 consists of 16 residues. Germline lookup yields CDR1 SGHNT and CDR2 YYREEE (reference sequence). CDR3 region: CASSLGSGITTGELFF. In nucleotides, the CDR3 is TGTGCCAGCAGCTTGGGTAGCGGGATAACCACCGGGGAGCTGTTTTTT.

The rearrangement uses TRBV11-2 and TRBJ2-2; TRBD2 matches at 9 bases. Losses at the gene ends were 5 bases for V and 3 bases for J; bases not matched to a gene: 16. Germline CDR1 reads SGHAT; CDR2 reads FQNNGV. This CDR3 comprises 19 residues. CDR3: CASSPSIYGGRVYTGELFF. The CDR3 DNA follows: TGTGCCAGCAGCCCAAGTATATATGGCGGGAGGGTTTACACCGGGGAGCTGTTTTTT.

V is TRBV7-2 and J is TRBJ2-1, with D maybe TRBD2 (6 bases). This CDR3 spans 17 amino acids. V lost 0 bases and J lost 7, with 19 bases in between. The germline V gene has CDR1 SGHTA and CDR2 FQGNSA. The CDR3 sequence: CASSLAVPRRGMNEQFF. The CDR3, as DNA: TGTGCCAGCAGCTTAGCGGTCCCGCGGCGCGGGATGAATGAGCAGTTCTTC.

V is TRBV30 and J is TRBJ2-1, with TRBD2 matching over 13 bases. The CDR3 sequence is 15 residues long. V trimming: 2 bases; J trimming: 6 bases; junction bases outside the gene matches: 4. Germline-derived CDR1 and CDR2 are GTSNPN and SVGIG (reference sequence). The DNA for the CDR3 is TGTGCCTGGAGTATAGGACTAGCGGGAGTCAATGAGCAGTTCTTC. Translated, it gives CAWSIGLAGVNEQFF.

The rearrangement joins TRBV4-1 to TRBJ2-3, with D perhaps matching TRBD2 (7 bases). With 4 bases removed from V and 4 bases from J, the gap between germline ends came to 15 bases. The CDR3 spans 15 residues. Germline V gene data show CDR1 as MGHRA and CDR2 as YSYEKL. The CDR3 bases are TGCGCCAGCAGCCCCCGGGAAGGGGGGGCAGATACGCAGTATTTT. This encodes CASSPREGGADTQYF.

This chain joins TRBV5-1 and TRBJ1-2; TRBD1 matches at 7 bases. J gave up 6 bases and V 5 bases, and 7 bases lay outside the gene matches. The CDR3 is 13 amino acids. The germline gives CDR1 SGHRS, CDR2 YFSETQ. The CDR3 DNA follows: TGCGCCAGCAGGTTGCAGGGGGGCCATGGCTACACCTTC. This gives the protein CASRLQGGHGYTF.

This chain joins TRBV11-2 and TRBJ2-1; 8 nucleotides agree with TRBD1. The CDR3 contains 15 residues. After removal of 6 bases from V and 4 bases from J, the junction contained 8 bases not matched to a gene. Germline loops: CDR1 SGHAT, CDR2 FQNNGV. CDR3 loop: CASRVRGPLYNEQFF. Written as DNA, the CDR3 is TGTGCCAGCAGGGTCAGGGGGCCCCTTTACAATGAGCAGTTCTTC.